This T cell receptor beta chain was sequenced in a study of tumor-infiltrating lymphocytes in localized non-small cell lung cancer. Study in general: Resected tumor was paired with non-adjacent uninvolved lung from the same patient. Study-level results: No T-cell fraction difference was seen between IM1 and IM2 tumors.

The repertoire was sequenced with immunoSEQ multiplex PCR; TCRdb's copy has only in-frame clones and lacks some. This table holds just under 6,500 clones, 65% to 80% found once. A note on this clone: Its antigen is as yet unknown.

Sequencing was done on a sample of lung tumor tissue. The TCR was taken from a human donor with non-small cell lung cancer.

The CDR3 DNA is TGCGCCAGCAGCCAAGATCAGAACACCCCTGGCTACACCTTC. Protein sequence: CASSQDQNTPGYTF. This sequence joins TRBV4-1 and TRBJ1-2; D gene unclear. This CDR3 has 14 residues. Germline-derived CDR1 and CDR2 are MGHRA and YSYEKL. Trimming cost V 0 bases and J 7 bases, with 12 bases left between them.